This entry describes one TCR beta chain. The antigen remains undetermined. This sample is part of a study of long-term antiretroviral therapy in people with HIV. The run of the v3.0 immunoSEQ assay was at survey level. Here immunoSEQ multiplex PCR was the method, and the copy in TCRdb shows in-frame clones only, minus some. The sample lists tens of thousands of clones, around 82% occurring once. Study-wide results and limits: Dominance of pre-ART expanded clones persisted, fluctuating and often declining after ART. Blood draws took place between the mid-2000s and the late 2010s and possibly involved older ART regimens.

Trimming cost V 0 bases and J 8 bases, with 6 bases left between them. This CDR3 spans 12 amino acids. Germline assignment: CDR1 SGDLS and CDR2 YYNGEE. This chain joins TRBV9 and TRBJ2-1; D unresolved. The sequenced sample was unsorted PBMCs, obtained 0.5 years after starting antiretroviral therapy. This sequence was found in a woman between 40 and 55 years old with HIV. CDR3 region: CASSVVEDEQFF. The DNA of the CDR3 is TGTGCCAGCAGCGTAGTTGAGGATGAGCAGTTCTTC.